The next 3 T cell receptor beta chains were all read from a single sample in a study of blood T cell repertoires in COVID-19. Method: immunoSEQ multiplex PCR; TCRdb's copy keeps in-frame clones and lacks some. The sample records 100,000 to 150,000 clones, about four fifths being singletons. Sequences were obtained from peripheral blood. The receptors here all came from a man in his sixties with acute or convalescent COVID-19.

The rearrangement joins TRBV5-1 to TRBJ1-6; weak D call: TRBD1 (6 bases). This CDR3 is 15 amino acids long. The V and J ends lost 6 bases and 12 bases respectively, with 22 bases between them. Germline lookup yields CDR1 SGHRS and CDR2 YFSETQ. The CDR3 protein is CASIPRQGSRGPLHF. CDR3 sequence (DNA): TGCGCCAGCATCCCCCGCCAGGGGAGCCGGGGACCCCTCCACTTT.

The CDR3: CASSFDRNYGYTF. The DNA of the CDR3 is TGTGCCAGCAGTTTTGACAGAAACTATGGCTACACCTTC. V and J are TRBV6-5 and TRBJ1-2; D possibly corresponds to TRBD1 (5 bases). Germline V CDR1 and CDR2: MNHEY, SVGAGI. This CDR3 is 13 amino acids long. V was trimmed by 4 bases and J by 2 bases, leaving 8 bases between them.

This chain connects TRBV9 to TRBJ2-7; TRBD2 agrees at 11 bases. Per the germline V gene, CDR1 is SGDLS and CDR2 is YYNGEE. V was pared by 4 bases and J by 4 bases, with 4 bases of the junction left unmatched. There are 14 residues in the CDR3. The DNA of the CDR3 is TGTGCCAGCAGCCAGACTAGCGGGGCGTACGAGCAGTACTTC. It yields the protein CASSQTSGAYEQYF.